This TCR beta chain emerged from a study of OX40 agonist ivuxolimab in advanced cancers. Study background: Given to patients was ivuxolimab, an agonistic anti-OX40 (CD134) antibody.

Sequencing used immunoSEQ multiplex PCR; TCRdb keeps in-frame clones, though not all of them. The data show tens of thousands of clones, with around 84% seen just once and around 14% held by the top ten. On this clone itself: The antigen remains unidentified. One end of the junction is discordant with germline, which a read error may explain.

Study outcomes and limitations: The work left the antigen specificity of expanded peripheral T cells undetermined. Partial responders receiving 0.1-3.0 mg/kg showed among the lowest clonal expansion.

The source was CD4+ or CD8+ T cells sorted from blood, collected in a trial of the OX40 agonist ivuxolimab. The sequence derives from an adult with an advanced solid tumor such as melanoma, head and neck, liver or kidney cancer.

In nucleotides, the CDR3 is TGTGCCAGCAGTTCATGGGCCGCCAATCAGCCCCAGCATTTT. Translated: CASSSWAANQPQHF. The V and J genes are TRBV10-3 and TRBJ1-5; D call uncertain. The V gene's germline CDR1 is ENHRY and CDR2 SYGVKD. The CDR3 covers 14 residues.